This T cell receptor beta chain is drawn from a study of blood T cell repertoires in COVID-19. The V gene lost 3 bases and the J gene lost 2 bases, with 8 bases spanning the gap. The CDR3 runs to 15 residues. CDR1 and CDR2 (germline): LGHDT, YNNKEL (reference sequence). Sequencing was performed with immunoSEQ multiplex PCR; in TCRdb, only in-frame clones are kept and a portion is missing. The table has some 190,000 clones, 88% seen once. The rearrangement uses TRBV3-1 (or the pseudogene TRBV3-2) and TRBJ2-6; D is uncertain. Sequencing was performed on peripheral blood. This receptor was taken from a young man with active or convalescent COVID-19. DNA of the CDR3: TGTGCCAGCAGCCAGGGCTCCCCTGGGGCCAACGTCCTGACTTTC. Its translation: CASSQGSPGANVLTF.